Below are 3 T cell receptor beta chains sequenced from a single sample in a study of cytomegalovirus exposure and HLA in healthy donors. Using immunoSEQ multiplex PCR, the repertoire was profiled, and TCRdb retains in-frame clones only, with some absent. Of about 400,000 clones listed, 75% to 90% are singletons. The sequenced material came from PBMCs. The source is a woman under 30 in good health and CMV-seronegative.

This chain joins TRBV5-8 and TRBJ2-1; 9 nucleotides agree with TRBD1. The CDR3 covers 13 residues. CDR1 is SGHTS, CDR2 YDEGEE, per germline. V dropped 8 bases and J dropped 7; count of bases not matched to a gene: 7. CDR3 sequence: CASIRDRVNEQFF. CDR3 in DNA: TGTGCCAGTATCCGGGACAGGGTAAATGAGCAGTTCTTC.

This clone was seen more than once but under ten times. The chain joins TRBV11-2 to TRBJ2-2; D gene unclear. V dropped 10 bases and J dropped 7 bases, with 13 bases sitting between them. The CDR3 loop spans 12 amino acids. Germline V gene lookup returns CDR1 SGHAT and CDR2 FQNNGV. CDR3 DNA: TGTGCCACTCGCGGCAACCGCGGGGAGCTGTTTTTT. It is translated as CATRGNRGELFF.

The chain uses TRBV7-9 and TRBJ1-1, with 9 bases matching TRBD1. The V and J ends lost 7 bases and 5 bases, in that order; junction bases with no gene match: 14. Germline CDR1 SEHNR, CDR2 FQNEAQ (reference sequence). CDR3 size: 16 residues. The CDR3 is CASTEGDRGEGTEAFF. The CDR3 coding sequence is TGTGCCAGCACCGAGGGCGACAGGGGGGAAGGTACTGAAGCTTTCTTT.